The entry that follows covers one T cell receptor (beta chain) sequence. The V segment lost 1 base and the J segment 7 bases; nucleotides outside the gene matches: 6. The germline CDR1 and CDR2 sequences are LNHDA and SQIVND (reference sequence). The CDR3 is 15 residues long. Patients selected for sequencing had displayed CD8+CD57+ cell expansion by flow cytometry. Investigators profiled TCR beta VDJ and CDR3 from genomic DNA template. TCRdb re-called the reads through MiXCR, storing one row per CDR3 protein. Altogether over 250,000 distinct CDR3 sequences are present, 56% being singletons, with the ten largest covering 1% to 1.5%. This sample is drawn from a study of CD8+CD57+ T cells in acquired aplastic anemia.

Sequences were obtained from sorted CD4+, CD8+, or CD8+CD57+ T cells (not recorded which) from PBMCs. V usage is TRBV19 and J usage is TRBJ2-1; 8 bases line up with TRBD2. This sequence originates from a human donor with aplastic anemia. The chain's CDR3 is CASSIAGGPGNEQFF. The CDR3 nucleotides read TGTGCCAGTAGTATAGCGGGGGGGCCGGGGAATGAGCAGTTCTTC.